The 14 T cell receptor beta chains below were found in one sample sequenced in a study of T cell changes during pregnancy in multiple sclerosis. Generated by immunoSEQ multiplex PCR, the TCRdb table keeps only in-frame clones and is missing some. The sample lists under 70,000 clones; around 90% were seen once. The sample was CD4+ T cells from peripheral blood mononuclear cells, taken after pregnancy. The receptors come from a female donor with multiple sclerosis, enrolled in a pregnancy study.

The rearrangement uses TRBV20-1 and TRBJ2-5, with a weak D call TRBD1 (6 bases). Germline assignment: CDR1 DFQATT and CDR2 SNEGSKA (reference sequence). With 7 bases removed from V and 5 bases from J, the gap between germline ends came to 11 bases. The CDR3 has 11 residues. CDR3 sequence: CSGQDLETQYF. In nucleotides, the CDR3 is TGCAGTGGACAGGACCTTGAGACCCAGTACTTC.

CDR3 amino acids: CASSSYRGDYEQYF. The DNA for the CDR3 is TGTGCCAGCAGTTCGTACAGGGGAGACTACGAGCAGTACTTC. The J gene is TRBJ2-7, the V gene TRBV6-5, with TRBD1 matching over 7 bases. Unmatched junction bases numbered 6, after V lost 4 bases and J lost 3 bases. The CDR3 is 14 amino acids. The germline V gene encodes CDR1 MNHEY and CDR2 SVGAGI.

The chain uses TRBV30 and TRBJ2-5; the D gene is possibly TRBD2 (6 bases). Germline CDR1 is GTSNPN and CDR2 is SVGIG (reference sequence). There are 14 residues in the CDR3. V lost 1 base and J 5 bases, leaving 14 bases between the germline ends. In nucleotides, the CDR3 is TGTGCCTGGAGTGGACGACTAGGTTTGGAGACCCAGTACTTC. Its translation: CAWSGRLGLETQYF.

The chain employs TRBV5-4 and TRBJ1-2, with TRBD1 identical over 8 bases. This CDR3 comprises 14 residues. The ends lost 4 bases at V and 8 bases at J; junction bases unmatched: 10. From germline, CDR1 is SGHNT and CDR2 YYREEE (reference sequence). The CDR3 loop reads CASSLRDRGLGYTF. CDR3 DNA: TGTGCCAGCAGCCTTCGTGACAGGGGACTAGGCTACACCTTC. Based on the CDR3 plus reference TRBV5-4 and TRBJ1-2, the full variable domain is ETGVTQSPTHLIKTRGQQVTLRCSSQSGHNTVSWYQQALGQGPQFIFQYYREEENGRGNFPPRFSGLQFPNYSSELNVNALELDDSALYLCASSLRDRGLGYTFGSGTRLTVV.

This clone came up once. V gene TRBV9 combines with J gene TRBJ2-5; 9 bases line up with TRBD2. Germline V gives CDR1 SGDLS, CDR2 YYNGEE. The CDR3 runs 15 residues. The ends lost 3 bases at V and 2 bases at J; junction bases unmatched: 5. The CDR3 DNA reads TGTGCCAGCAGCGCCCTCAGCGGGGGGCAAGAGACCCAGTACTTC. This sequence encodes CASSALSGGQETQYF. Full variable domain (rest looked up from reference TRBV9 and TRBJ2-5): DSGVTQTPKHLITATGQRVTLRCSPRSGDLSVYWYQQSLDQGLQFLIQYYNGEERAKGNILERFSAQQFPDLHSELNLSSLELGDSALYFCASSALSGGQETQYFGPGTRLLVL.

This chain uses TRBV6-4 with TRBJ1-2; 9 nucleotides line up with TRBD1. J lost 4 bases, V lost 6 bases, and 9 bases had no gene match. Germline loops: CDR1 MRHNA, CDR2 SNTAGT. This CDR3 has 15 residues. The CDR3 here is CASRLQGAGGYGYTF. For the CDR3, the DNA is TGTGCCAGCAGGCTACAGGGGGCCGGAGGCTATGGCTACACCTTC.

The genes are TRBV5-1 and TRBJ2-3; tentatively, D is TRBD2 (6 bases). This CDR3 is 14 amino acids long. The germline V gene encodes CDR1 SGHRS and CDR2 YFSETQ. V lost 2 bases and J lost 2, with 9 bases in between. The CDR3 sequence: CASSFGSPTDTQYF. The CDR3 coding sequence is TGCGCCAGCAGCTTCGGGAGCCCCACAGATACGCAGTATTTT. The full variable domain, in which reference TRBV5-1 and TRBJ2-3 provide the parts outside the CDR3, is KAGVTQTPRYLIKTRGQQVTLSCSPISGHRSVSWYQQTPGQGLQFLFEYFSETQRNKGNFPGRFSGRQFSNSRSEMNVSTLELGDSALYLCASSFGSPTDTQYFGPGTRLTVL.

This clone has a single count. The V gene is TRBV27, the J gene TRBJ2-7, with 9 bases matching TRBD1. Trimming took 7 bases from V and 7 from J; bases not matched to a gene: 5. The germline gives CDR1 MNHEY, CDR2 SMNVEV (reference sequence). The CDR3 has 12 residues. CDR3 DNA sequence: TGTGCCAGCAACACGGGACAGGGAGAGCAGTACTTC. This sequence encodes CASNTGQGEQYF.

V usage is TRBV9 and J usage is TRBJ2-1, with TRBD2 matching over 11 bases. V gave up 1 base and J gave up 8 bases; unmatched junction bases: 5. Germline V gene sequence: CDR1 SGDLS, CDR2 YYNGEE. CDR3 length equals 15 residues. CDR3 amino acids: CASSVLAGGRDEQFF. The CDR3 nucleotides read TGTGCCAGCAGCGTACTAGCGGGAGGAAGAGATGAGCAGTTCTTC.

The CDR3 reads CASSVRGGSNQPQHF. Written as DNA, the CDR3 is TGTGCCAGCAGTGTAAGGGGGGGGAGCAATCAGCCCCAGCATTTT. This chain uses TRBV2 with TRBJ1-5, with TRBD1 as a possible D gene (6 bases). Germline V lookup: CDR1 SNHLY, CDR2 FYNNEI. The CDR3 totals 15 residues. V lost 4 bases and J 1 base, leaving 11 bases between the germline ends.

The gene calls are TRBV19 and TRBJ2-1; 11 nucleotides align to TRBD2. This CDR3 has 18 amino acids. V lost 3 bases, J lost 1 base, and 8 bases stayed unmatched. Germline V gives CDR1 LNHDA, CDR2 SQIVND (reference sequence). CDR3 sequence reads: CASSIFRLAGSSYNEQFF. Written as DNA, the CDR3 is TGTGCCAGTAGTATTTTCAGACTAGCGGGATCTTCCTACAATGAGCAGTTCTTC.

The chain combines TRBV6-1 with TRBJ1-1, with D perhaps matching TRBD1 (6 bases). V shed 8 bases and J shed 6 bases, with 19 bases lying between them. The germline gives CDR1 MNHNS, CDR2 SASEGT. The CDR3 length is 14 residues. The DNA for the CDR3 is TGTGCCAGCGGGCTCGAGTACAGGGATTCTGAAGCTTTCTTT. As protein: CASGLEYRDSEAFF.

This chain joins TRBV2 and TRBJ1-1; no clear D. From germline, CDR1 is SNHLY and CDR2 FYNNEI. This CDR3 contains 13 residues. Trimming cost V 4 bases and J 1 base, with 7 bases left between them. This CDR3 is CASSVRANTEAFF. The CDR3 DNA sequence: TGTGCCAGCAGTGTGAGAGCGAACACTGAAGCTTTCTTT.

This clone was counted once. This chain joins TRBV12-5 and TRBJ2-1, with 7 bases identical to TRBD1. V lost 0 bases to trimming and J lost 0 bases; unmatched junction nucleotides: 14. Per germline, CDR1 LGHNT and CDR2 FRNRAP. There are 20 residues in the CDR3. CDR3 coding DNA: TGTGCTAGTGGTTTGGTTGACAGGGTGAGCGGTTTAAGCTCCTACAATGAGCAGTTCTTC. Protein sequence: CASGLVDRVSGLSSYNEQFF.